The rows below give T cell receptor beta chains drawn from one sample of a study of Ad26.COV2.S vaccination and SARS-CoV-2 variants. Assay used: immunoSEQ multiplex PCR; TCRdb lists only in-frame clones, some missing. Of roughly 320,000 clones in the sample, around 85% were seen once. The specimen was peripheral blood, collected in a trial of Ad26.COV2.S vaccine versus placebo. The receptors were gathered from a person between 18 and 65 years old who received the Ad26.COV2.S COVID-19 vaccine or a placebo. The CDR3 runs from the conserved cysteine through the conserved F or W. D genes are given only for firm matches. A row's size may be missing; if present it is once, few, many or a size class.

TRBJ2-3 - TRBV4-1 16 - CASSQDPRVSTDTQYF TGCGCCAGCAGCCAAGATCCCAGGGTGAGCACAGATACGCAGTATTTT
TRBJ2-7 - TRBV20-1 15 - CSASRFPGISYEQYF TGCAGTGCTAGTCGATTTCCAGGGATCTCCTACGAGCAGTACTTC
TRBJ1-1 - TRBV5-1 11 - CASSLSGEAFF TGCGCCAGCAGCTTGTCCGGTGAAGCTTTCTTT
TRBJ2-1 - TRBV7-9 13 - CASSLTSINEQFF TGTGCCAGCAGCTTAACCTCCATCAATGAGCAGTTCTTC
TRBJ2-7 - TRBV5-6 13 - CASSLWQNYEQYF TGTGCCAGCAGCTTGTGGCAGAACTACGAGCAGTACTTC
TRBJ1-2 - TRBV4-2 13 - CASSQDAGYGYTF TGTGCCAGCAGCCAAGATGCAGGGTATGGCTACACCTTC
TRBJ1-2 - TRBV28 15 - CASSPVNRANYGYTF TGTGCCAGCAGTCCCGTGAACAGGGCTAACTATGGCTACACCTTC
TRBJ2-4 - TRBV2 14 TRBD1 CASSEEGGRNIQYF TGTGCCAGCAGTGAGGAAGGGGGCCGGAACATTCAGTACTTC
TRBJ2-7 - TRBV19 15 TRBD2 CASSSAGLASHEQYF TGTGCCAGTAGTTCCGCCGGACTAGCGAGCCACGAGCAGTACTTC
TRBJ1-3 once TRBV7-9 15 - CASSGRSGSGNTIYF TGTGCCAGCAGCGGCCGGTCGGGCTCTGGAAACACCATATATTTT
TRBJ2-1 - TRBV6-5 15 TRBD2 CASTPPGLALDEQFF TGTGCCAGCACACCTCCCGGACTAGCACTGGATGAGCAGTTCTTC
TRBJ1-1 - TRBV6-5 16 - CASSSAGFTLNTEAFF TGTGCCAGCAGTTCTGCCGGCTTCACGCTGAACACTGAAGCTTTCTTT
TRBJ1-2 few TRBV18 13 - CASSPGETYGYTF TGTGCCAGCTCACCAGGGGAAACCTATGGCTACACCTTC
TRBJ1-2 - TRBV4-2 14 TRBD1 CASSLTGKTYGYTF TGTGCCAGCAGCCTGACAGGGAAGACCTATGGCTACACCTTC
TRBJ2-7 - TRBV15 16 TRBD1 CATSSIQGWGSDEQYF TGTGCCACCAGCAGTATACAGGGGTGGGGGAGCGACGAGCAGTACTTC
TRBJ1-5 - TRBV2 17 TRBD1 CASSVGQGNKPNQPQHF TGTGCCAGCAGTGTTGGACAGGGCAATAAACCTAATCAGCCCCAGCATTTT
TRBJ1-1 - TRBV7-2 15 - CASSLTRARGTEAFF TGTGCCAGCAGCTTAACTAGGGCGCGGGGCACTGAAGCTTTCTTT
TRBJ2-7 - TRBV7-9 13 TRBD1 CASSWDRGSEQYF TGTGCCAGCAGCTGGGACAGGGGGAGCGAGCAGTACTTC
TRBJ2-3 - TRBV19 17 TRBD1 CASSIDWRTGGTDTQYF TGTGCCAGTAGTATAGATTGGAGGACAGGGGGCACAGATACGCAGTATTTT
TRBJ2-7 - TRBV6-6 14 TRBD2 CASSLAGPTREQYF TGTGCCAGCAGCCTAGCGGGGCCGACGAGAGAGCAGTACTTC
TRBJ1-2 - TRBV3-1/TRBV3-2 14 - CASSQGPGHYGYTF TGTGCCAGCAGCCAAGGTCCGGGCCACTATGGCTACACCTTC
TRBJ1-3 - TRBV6-6 17 TRBD1 CASSLGLGTASGNTIYF TGTGCCAGCAGTCTTGGACTGGGGACAGCCTCTGGAAACACCATATATTTT
TRBJ1-6 once TRBV21-1 16 - CASSIALSSYNSPLHF TGTGCCAGCAGCATTGCCTTAAGCTCCTATAATTCACCCCTCCACTTT
TRBJ1-2 few TRBV4-2 14 - CASSQSRTNYGYTF TGTGCCAGCAGCCAAAGTAGAACTAACTATGGCTACACCTTC
TRBJ2-2 - TRBV4-1 14 - CASSRGQNTGELFF TGCGCCAGCAGCCGCGGACAGAACACCGGGGAGCTGTTTTTT
TRBJ1-3 - TRBV7-9 14 - CASSAGVAGNTIYF TGTGCCAGCAGCGCAGGGGTGGCTGGAAACACCATATATTTT
TRBJ1-1 - TRBV6-2/TRBV6-3 18 - CASSYPTVFAGENTEAFF TGTGCCAGCAGTTACCCCACGGTATTTGCAGGGGAGAACACTGAAGCTTTCTTT
TRBJ2-1 few TRBV12-3/TRBV12-4 13 - CASTRDTGNEQFF TGTGCCAGCACCCGGGACACAGGGAATGAGCAGTTCTTC
TRBJ2-1 - TRBV6-5 13 - CASRQVGTDEQFF TGTGCCAGCCGCCAGGTAGGGACGGATGAGCAGTTCTTC
TRBJ1-2 - TRBV7-8 13 TRBD1 CASSLRTGGEDTF TGTGCCAGCAGCTTGAGGACAGGAGGGGAAGACACCTTC
TRBJ1-2 - TRBV2 17 TRBD1 CASSERGGQYGSYGYTF TGTGCCAGCAGTGAAAGGGGGGGACAGTACGGCTCCTATGGCTACACCTTC
TRBJ1-2 - TRBV19 15 - CASKKIQGAAPGYTF TGTGCCAGTAAAAAAATACAGGGAGCTGCCCCGGGCTACACCTTC
TRBJ2-3 - TRBV7-9 13 - CASSSYNTDTQYF TGTGCCAGCAGTTCGTACAACACAGATACGCAGTATTTT
TRBJ2-7 - TRBV5-6 12 - CASSRWAYEQYF TGTGCCAGCAGCCGATGGGCCTACGAGCAGTACTTC
TRBJ1-6 few TRBV27 15 - CASMVQGSYNSPLHF TGTGCCAGCATGGTTCAGGGGTCCTATAATTCACCCCTCCACTTT
TRBJ1-6 - TRBV19 16 - CASSKGEGSGNSPLHF TGTGCCAGTAGTAAGGGTGAGGGCTCAGGCAATTCACCCCTCCACTTT
TRBJ1-5 - TRBV28 12 - CASSSSAKPQHF TGTGCCAGCAGTTCGAGCGCGAAGCCCCAGCATTTT
TRBJ2-1 - TRBV5-1 15 TRBD2 CASSSRGGGKNEQFF TGCGCCAGCAGCTCCCGAGGCGGGGGGAAGAATGAGCAGTTCTTC
TRBJ2-7 many TRBV29-1 11 TRBD1 CSVGTGYEQYF TGCAGCGTTGGGACAGGCTACGAGCAGTACTTC
TRBJ1-2 - TRBV18 14 - CASSSSTSGTGYTF TGTGCCAGCTCATCATCCACGTCGGGGACTGGCTACACCTTC
TRBJ2-5 - TRBV9 22 - CASSVRNGTRDDYAPYQETQYF TGTGCCAGCAGCGTAAGAAACGGGACCCGGGACGATTACGCTCCGTACCAAGAGACCCAGTACTTC
TRBJ1-2 - TRBV25-1 14 - CASSESGRQYGYTF TGTGCCAGCAGTGAATCGGGTAGACAGTATGGCTACACCTTC
TRBJ2-3 - TRBV19 15 - CATSGGNFNSDTQYF TGTGCCACCTCAGGGGGGAACTTTAATTCAGATACGCAGTATTTT
TRBJ1-5 - TRBV27 17 - CASSRTVPGYSNQPQHF TGTGCCAGCAGCCGGACTGTCCCGGGGTATAGCAATCAGCCCCAGCATTTT
TRBJ2-6 - TRBV6-5 13 - CASRPSGANVLTF TGTGCCAGTCGTCCATCTGGGGCCAACGTCCTGACTTTC